This entry describes one TCR beta chain. A read error may be the cause here, since a much bigger clone is one base away. CDR3-region Arm-PCR and iRepertoire HTBI primers produced the TCR beta libraries. Authors' data handling: In the combined samples, roughly 60 TRBV and some 14 TRBJ segments were identified. One entry per CDR3 protein results from TCRdb running MiXCR on the multiplex PCR reads. TCRdb, not the authors, supplied the V and J calls. The sample records about 420,000 distinct CDR3 sequences, approximately 16% being singletons. These data are taken from a study of regulatory T cells in long-lasting Graves disease. For the study at large: Graves' patients diagnosed newly had used antithyroid drugs under 3 months.

Time point described: newly diagnosed GD, antithyroid drugs for less than 3 months. Extracted PBMC RNA gave rise to the TCR library. The patients included were those that came from an endocrinology department in Xi'an, China. These records were also assigned to another study, of T cells in Graves' hyperthyroidism and ophthalmopathy. As that report states: Primed by the HTBI set, a first-round RT-PCR was run on the TCR CDR3.

Specimen: peripheral blood mononuclear cells (PBMCs), collected at new diagnosis, from a patient treated with antithyroid drugs. The source is a young woman with Graves disease.

The DNA of the CDR3 is TGCAGTGCTATAGCGGGAAGCACAGATACGCAGTATTTT. Protein sequence: CSAIAGSTDTQYF. This chain links TRBV20-1 with TRBJ2-3, with 8 bases aligning to TRBD2. V was clipped by 4 bases and J by 0 bases; unmatched bases: 0. CDR1 DFQATT and CDR2 SNEGSKA come from the germline V gene (reference sequence). The CDR3 sequence is 13 residues long.